The clone carrying this T cell receptor (beta chain) has at least ten counts. Its antigen is not known. Semi-nested PCR with Nested Universal Primer A followed constant-region reverse priming of full-length variable regions. MiXCR was run by TCRdb on the 5' RACE reads, yielding one entry per CDR3 protein. The table includes tens of thousands of distinct CDR3 sequences, roughly 22% detected once. Points from the study as a whole: Tumor Tregs overlapped most with tumor, then blood, naive CD4+ cells. The larger cohort examined one V-J beta rearrangement, not whole repertoires. Tumor memory CD4+ T cell TCR gene usage clustered with blood and lymph node memory CD4+ cells and lymph node naive CD4+ cells.

The CDR3 loop spans 12 amino acids. In germline, CDR1 is DFQATT, CDR2 SNEGSKA (reference sequence). Trimming took 5 bases from V and 2 from J, leaving 9 bases between them. J is TRBJ1-1 and V is TRBV20-1; D unclear. Sequenced input: memory CD4+ T cells sorted from a lymph node. Regarding subset: memory CD4+ T cells, CD4+CD45RO+CD25-. This TCR was sampled from a female donor with breast cancer. This CDR3 is CSALQTNTEAFF. CDR3 DNA sequence: TGCAGTGCTTTGCAGACTAACACTGAAGCTTTCTTT.